These T cell receptor beta chains were read from a single sample in a study of CD8 T cells in Susac syndrome. In TCRdb, the immunoSEQ multiplex PCR reads were re-called with MiXCR into one record per CDR3 protein. The data contain about 250,000 distinct CDR3 sequences, approximately 92% of them singletons. Sequencing was performed on CD4+ T cells from PBMCs. The source is a human donor with multiple sclerosis. The CDR3 runs from the conserved cysteine through the conserved F or W. The order of the fields is V gene, D gene, J gene, CDR3 length, CDR3 DNA, CDR3 protein. The D gene is left open where the match is weak.

TRBV12-3/TRBV12-4	-	TRBJ2-2	12	TGTGCCAGCAGCGACCCCGCCGGGGAGCTGTTTTTT	CASSDPAGELFF
TRBV5-1	-	TRBJ2-5	11	TGCGCCAGCAGCCCGGGGGAGAGCCAGTACTTC	CASSPGESQYF
TRBV6-1	TRBD1	TRBJ1-2	14	TGTGCCAGCCAAGCTTTAGAGGCAGGGGGCGGCTACACCTTC	CASQALEAGGGYTF
TRBV11-2	TRBD1	TRBJ1-6	14	TGTGCCAGCAGCGTCGACAGGGATAGGTCACCCCTCCACTTT	CASSVDRDRSPLHF
TRBV5-4	TRBD2	TRBJ2-1	17	TGTGCCAGCAGCCCCGACCTCTTAAGCGGGGGGGGGAATGAGCAGTTCTTC	CASSPDLLSGGGNEQFF
TRBV7-9	-	TRBJ2-7	13	TGTGCCACCCACCGGGACACGTCCTACGAGCAGTACTTC	CATHRDTSYEQYF
TRBV6-2/TRBV6-3	-	TRBJ2-4	14	TGTGCCACCCTCCGCTCCAGGGGAGCGCACATTCAGTACTTC	CATLRSRGAHIQYF
TRBV6-4	TRBD2	TRBJ2-3	13	TGTGCCAGCAGTGACTCGGTCGGGACTAGTACCTATTTT	CASSDSVGTSTYF
TRBV18	-	TRBJ1-5	16	TGTGCCAGCTCACCACGTGGGGGTTCGAGCAATCAGCCCCAGCATTTT	CASSPRGGSSNQPQHF
TRBV6-1	-	TRBJ1-5	12	TGTGCCAGCAGTGAGGTCCGGGTCCAAGAGCATTTT	CASSEVRVQEHF
TRBV27	TRBD1	TRBJ1-2	13	TGTGCCAGCAGTACACGGACAGGGCGCGGCTACACCTTC	CASSTRTGRGYTF